One sample yielded the 28 T cell receptor beta chains listed below, sequenced in a study of PD-L1 blockade in urothelial cancer. Time point in this sample: pretreatment peripheral blood. This table comes from immunoSEQ multiplex PCR, and its TCRdb copy is limited to in-frame clones, with some not included. The sample has about 80,000 clones, about 82% seen once. Material: PBMCs, obtained around atezolizumab (anti-PD-L1) treatment. The source is a man aged 40-49 years with urothelial cancer.

The chain couples TRBV28 to TRBJ2-7; 11 nucleotides agree with TRBD2. After removal of 4 bases from V and 1 base from J, the junction contained 15 bases not matched to a gene. The CDR3 runs 19 residues. The germline gives CDR1 MDHEN, CDR2 SYDVKM. In DNA form, the CDR3 reads TGTGCCAGCAGTTCGCCGCTCTCTGCCGGGACTAGCGGATCCTACGAGCAGTACTTC. Amino acids: CASSSPLSAGTSGSYEQYF.

This rearrangement joins TRBV19 to TRBJ1-3, with 7 positions matching TRBD1. CDR3 length: 15 residues. Germline V lookup: CDR1 LNHDA, CDR2 SQIVND (reference sequence). V trimming: 5 bases; J trimming: 4 bases; junction bases outside the gene matches: 8. The CDR3 DNA is TGTGCCAGTAGTGGCCAGGGGGATTTGGGAAACACCATATATTTT. The encoded protein is CASSGQGDLGNTIYF.

V and J are TRBV4-1 and TRBJ2-7, with D possibly being TRBD1 (5 bases). CDR1 and CDR2 from the germline V gene are MGHRA and YSYEKL. V was clipped by 0 bases and J by 3 bases, with 12 bases between them. The CDR3 covers 15 residues. The DNA for the CDR3 is TGCGCCAGCAGCCAAGAGCCAGGGAAAGGCTACGAGCAGTACTTC. Translated: CASSQEPGKGYEQYF.

The rearrangement links TRBV2 to TRBJ1-1; D is perhaps TRBD1 (6 bases). The germline V gene has CDR1 SNHLY and CDR2 FYNNEI. Between the trimmed V and J ends, which lost 5 bases and 1 base, there was a span of 11 bases. This CDR3 comprises 14 residues. CDR3 in amino acids: CASSYQTGNTEAFF. Written as DNA, the CDR3 is TGTGCCAGCAGTTACCAGACAGGGAACACTGAAGCTTTCTTT.

The chain joins TRBV7-2 to TRBJ2-7, with 8 nucleotides matching TRBD2. CDR3 length equals 15 residues. Germline V lookup: CDR1 SGHTA, CDR2 FQGNSA. The V gene end was trimmed by 7 bases and the J gene end by 0 bases; junction bases not matched to a gene: 8. CDR3 in DNA: TGTGCCAGCACCCATAGCGGGACTGGCTCCTACGAGCAGTACTTC. Its protein is CASTHSGTGSYEQYF.

The rearrangement uses TRBV7-2 and TRBJ2-2, with D possibly being TRBD2 (6 bases). V was pared by 5 bases and J by 2 bases, with 12 bases between. Germline V gene data show CDR1 as SGHTA and CDR2 as FQGNSA. The CDR3 has 15 amino acids. The CDR3 coding sequence is TGTGCCAGCAGCCGCGGGCGGGAAAACACCGGGGAGCTGTTTTTT. It specifies CASSRGRENTGELFF. The full variable domain, rest sourced from reference TRBV7-2 and TRBJ2-2, is GAGVSQSPSNKVTEKGKDVELRCDPISGHTALYWYRQSLGQGLEFLIYFQGNSAPDKSGLPSDRFSAERTGGSVSTLTIQRTQQEDSAVYLCASSRGRENTGELFFGEGSRLTVL.

This clone was recorded once. The J gene is TRBJ1-2, the V gene TRBV27; D remains ambiguous. V lost 6 bases and J lost 2, with 13 bases in between. Germline values: CDR1 MNHEY, CDR2 SMNVEV (reference sequence). The CDR3 has 14 residues. In nucleotides, the CDR3 is TGTGCCAGCAGGCCCCGCGGTTCCAACTATGGCTACACCTTC. This translates into CASRPRGSNYGYTF.

The chain recombines TRBV11-2 with TRBJ2-2, with D tentatively TRBD2 (6 bases). Germline V gives CDR1 SGHAT, CDR2 FQNNGV. V was pared by 0 bases and J by 1 base, with 12 bases between. The CDR3 sequence is 17 residues long. The CDR3 spells CASSLDLGRGNTGELFF. CDR3 in DNA: TGTGCCAGCAGCTTAGATCTTGGGCGGGGGAACACCGGGGAGCTGTTTTTT.

This clone was counted between two and nine times. The chain employs TRBV10-1 and TRBJ2-7; 9 bases match TRBD2. J lost 3 bases, V lost 0 bases, and 15 bases had no gene match. Germline CDR1 WNHNN, CDR2 SYGVQD (reference sequence). The CDR3 length is 19 residues. CDR3 sequence (DNA): TGCGCCAGCAGTGAGTCGATGGGGGGTCCCGGGACTAGCTTCTACGAGCAGTACTTC. This translates into CASSESMGGPGTSFYEQYF.

This rearrangement joins TRBV11-2 to TRBJ2-3; the D gene is possibly TRBD2 (6 bases). Looked up from germline, CDR1 is SGHAT and CDR2 is FQNNGV. The CDR3 consists of 14 residues. Trimming cost V 4 bases and J 2 bases, with 10 bases left between them. This CDR3 reads CASSSRGNTDTQYF. CDR3 nucleotide sequence: TGTGCCAGCAGCTCCCGCGGGAACACAGATACGCAGTATTTT.

This chain links TRBV12-5 with TRBJ2-3; TRBD2 is a possible D gene (5 bases). Germline CDR1 is LGHNT and CDR2 is FRNRAP. The germline V and J ends were trimmed by 2 bases and 2 bases, with 11 bases remaining between them. The CDR3 runs 15 residues. The CDR3 is CASGLSSGYTDTQYF. In DNA form, the CDR3 reads TGTGCTAGTGGTTTGTCAAGCGGATACACAGATACGCAGTATTTT.

In nucleotides, the CDR3 is TGCGCCAGCAGCCAGCAACAGCTGAATGAAAAACTGTTTTTT. Translated, it gives CASSQQQLNEKLFF. The J gene is TRBJ1-4, the V gene TRBV4-1, with D uncertain. Germline V gives CDR1 MGHRA, CDR2 YSYEKL. Trimming took 3 bases from V and 5 from J, leaving 10 bases between them. This CDR3 is built from 14 residues.

This clone showed up just once. This chain joins TRBV4-1 and TRBJ1-5; TRBD1 aligns across 9 bases. The CDR3 has 17 residues. V lost 1 base to trimming and J lost 1 base; unmatched junction nucleotides: 5. Germline-derived CDR1 and CDR2 are MGHRA and YSYEKL. The CDR3 nucleotides read TGCGCCAGCAGCCAAGGCGGACAGGGGCAAAGCAATCAGCCCCAGCATTTT. It codes for CASSQGGQGQSNQPQHF.

CDR3 coding DNA: TGCGCCAGCAGCCAAGATGGAAGGCGGGAGGAAAAACTGTTTTTT. Translation: CASSQDGRREEKLFF. The chain links TRBV4-1 to TRBJ1-4; D uncertain. Germline V lookup: CDR1 MGHRA, CDR2 YSYEKL. The CDR3 consists of 15 residues. V lost 0 bases and J lost 8, with 13 bases in between.

The gene calls are TRBV28 and TRBJ2-7; tentative D call: TRBD2 (6 bases). The CDR3 consists of 17 residues. V was pared by 2 bases and J by 5 bases, with 22 bases between. Germline V gene data show CDR1 as MDHEN and CDR2 as SYDVKM. The DNA for the CDR3 is TGTGCCAGCAGTTTACCGACCTGGGGGGTAACCTCTGACGAGCAGTACTTC. Translating gives CASSLPTWGVTSDEQYF. The full variable domain, in which reference TRBV28 and TRBJ2-7 provide the parts outside the CDR3, is DVKVTQSSRYLVKRTGEKVFLECVQDMDHENMFWYRQDPGLGLRLIYFSYDVKMKEKGDIPEGYSVSREKKERFSLILESASTNQTSMYLCASSLPTWGVTSDEQYFGPGTRLTVT.

This clone was observed a handful of times. This sequence joins TRBV19 and TRBJ2-1; D is ambiguous. V was clipped by 0 bases and J by 12 bases, with 12 bases between them. Germline CDR1 is LNHDA and CDR2 is SQIVND (reference sequence). This CDR3 contains 13 residues. The CDR3 DNA sequence: TGTGCCAGTAGTATAGAAACAGCACAAGGGCAGTTCTTC. Translating it yields CASSIETAQGQFF.

V usage is TRBV29-1 and J usage is TRBJ1-2, with a weak D call TRBD1 (5 bases). This CDR3 has 14 amino acids. V shed 4 bases and J shed 3 bases, with 15 bases lying between them. Germline V gene lookup returns CDR1 SQVTM and CDR2 ANQGSEA. The CDR3, as DNA: TGCAGCGTTGCAAAAGGGGTTGGGGACTATGGCTACACCTTC. Its protein is CSVAKGVGDYGYTF.

The rearrangement links TRBV2 to TRBJ1-5; D uncertain. With 6 bases removed from V and 0 bases from J, the gap between germline ends came to 9 bases. CDR1 SNHLY and CDR2 FYNNEI come from the germline V gene. This CDR3 comprises 14 residues. The CDR3 sequence: CASREQISNQPQHF. In nucleotides, the CDR3 is TGTGCCAGCAGGGAACAGATTAGCAATCAGCCCCAGCATTTT.

The chain joins TRBV28 to TRBJ2-7, with D possibly being TRBD1 (6 bases). The length of the CDR3 is 15 residues. The germline V and J ends were trimmed by 5 bases and 2 bases, with 16 bases remaining between them. Looked up from germline, CDR1 is MDHEN and CDR2 is SYDVKM. The CDR3 nucleotides are TGTGCCAGCAGTCAGGGGCGGACCCGGCCCTACGAGCAGTACTTC. Translated: CASSQGRTRPYEQYF. Looking up the rest from reference TRBV28 and TRBJ2-7 gives the full variable domain: DVKVTQSSRYLVKRTGEKVFLECVQDMDHENMFWYRQDPGLGLRLIYFSYDVKMKEKGDIPEGYSVSREKKERFSLILESASTNQTSMYLCASSQGRTRPYEQYFGPGTRLTVT.

The chain links TRBV6-1 to TRBJ1-1, with D possibly TRBD1 on 5 matching bases. Deletions cut 5 bases from V and 7 bases from J, with 20 bases between. The germline gives CDR1 MNHNS, CDR2 SASEGT. The CDR3 loop spans 15 amino acids. CDR3 in DNA: TGTGCCAGCAGTACCGGTCTTAGTATGACAGTTGAAGCTTTCTTT. Translated, it gives CASSTGLSMTVEAFF.

The V and J genes are TRBV15 and TRBJ2-7, with 8 bases fitting TRBD1. V lost 5 bases, J lost 9 bases, and 15 bases stayed unmatched. CDR1 and CDR2 from the germline V gene are LNHNV and YYDKDF (reference sequence). The CDR3 runs 15 residues. The chain's CDR3 is CATSLTGDGPYGQYF. In nucleotides, the CDR3 is TGTGCCACCAGCCTGACAGGGGACGGTCCCTATGGGCAGTACTTC.

The chain carries TRBV5-1 and TRBJ2-1, with 10 bases identical to TRBD2. From germline, CDR1 is SGHRS and CDR2 YFSETQ. J was trimmed by 5 bases and V by 6 bases; bases with no gene match: 8. This CDR3 is 15 amino acids long. CDR3: CASKAGGPVHNEQFF. The CDR3 region has the DNA TGCGCCAGCAAAGCGGGAGGGCCGGTCCACAATGAGCAGTTCTTC. Filled out from reference TRBV5-1 and TRBJ2-1, the complete variable domain reads KAGVTQTPRYLIKTRGQQVTLSCSPISGHRSVSWYQQTPGQGLQFLFEYFSETQRNKGNFPGRFSGRQFSNSRSEMNVSTLELGDSALYLCASKAGGPVHNEQFFGPGTRLTVL.

This clone was observed once. The rearrangement uses TRBV11-2 and TRBJ2-5; 10 nucleotides agree with TRBD2. Losses at the gene ends were 5 bases for V and 3 bases for J; bases not matched to a gene: 6. This CDR3 contains 15 residues. Looked up from germline, CDR1 is SGHAT and CDR2 is FQNNGV. The CDR3: CASSRTSGTKETQYF. The CDR3, as DNA: TGTGCCAGCAGCCGGACTAGCGGTACCAAAGAGACCCAGTACTTC.

This clone was detected only a few times. The rearrangement joins TRBV19 to TRBJ1-1; D unclear. CDR1 and CDR2 (germline): LNHDA, SQIVND (reference sequence). This CDR3 is 15 amino acids long. V lost 3 bases, J lost 1 base, and 12 bases lay in between. The CDR3 here is CASSIPGWGNTEAFF. CDR3 in DNA: TGTGCCAGTAGTATCCCGGGGTGGGGGAACACTGAAGCTTTCTTT.

This clone has only one observation. CDR3 region: CAWSVGGPDESFF. DNA for the CDR3: TGTGCCTGGAGTGTAGGGGGCCCGGATGAGTCTTTCTTT. The chain couples TRBV30 to TRBJ1-1, with TRBD1 matching 7 bases. CDR3 length: 13 residues. J lost 12 bases, V lost 0 bases, and 10 bases had no gene match. Germline V CDR1 and CDR2: GTSNPN, SVGIG (reference sequence).

The V and J genes are TRBV5-6 and TRBJ2-3; the D is unclear. Germline values: CDR1 SGHDT, CDR2 YYEEEE. The CDR3 spans 13 residues. V lost 0 bases, J lost 3 bases, and 5 bases lay in between. The CDR3: CASSLVETDTQYF. CDR3 in DNA: TGTGCCAGCAGCTTGGTGGAGACAGATACGCAGTATTTT.

V and J are TRBV6-4 and TRBJ1-1, with 7 nucleotides matching TRBD1. V trimming: 3 bases; J trimming: 3 bases; junction bases outside the gene matches: 13. Germline V CDR1 and CDR2: MRHNA, SNTAGT. This CDR3 region has 17 residues. The CDR3 DNA reads as TGTGCCAGCAGTGATTCCTGCCAGAAAACAGGGGACACTGAAGCTTTCTTT. This gives the protein CASSDSCQKTGDTEAFF.

In this sample, this clone turned up a few times. This chain uses TRBV28 with TRBJ2-7, with D uncertain. This CDR3 region has 15 residues. The V end was cut by 5 bases, the J end by 2 bases, with 16 bases between. CDR1 is MDHEN, CDR2 SYDVKM, per germline. CDR3 residues: CASSVISEHTYEQYF. The DNA of the CDR3 is TGTGCCAGCAGTGTAATAAGCGAACACACCTACGAGCAGTACTTC.